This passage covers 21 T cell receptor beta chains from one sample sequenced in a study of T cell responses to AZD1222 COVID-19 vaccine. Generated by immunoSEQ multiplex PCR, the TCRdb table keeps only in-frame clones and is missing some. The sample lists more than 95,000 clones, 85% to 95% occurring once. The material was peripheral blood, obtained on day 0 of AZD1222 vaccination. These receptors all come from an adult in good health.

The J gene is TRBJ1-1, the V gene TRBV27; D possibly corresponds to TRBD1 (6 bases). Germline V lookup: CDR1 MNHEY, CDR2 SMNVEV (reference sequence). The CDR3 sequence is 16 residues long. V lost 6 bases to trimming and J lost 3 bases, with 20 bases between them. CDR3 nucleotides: TGTGCCAGCAGCCAGGCCACAGGGATCAGGGACACTGAAGCTTTCTTT. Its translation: CASSQATGIRDTEAFF.

CDR3 DNA sequence: TGTGCCAGCAGTGAAATCGGGGGCTGGGGAGAGACCCAGTACTTC. This sequence encodes CASSEIGGWGETQYF. The chain carries TRBV6-1 and TRBJ2-5; possibly TRBD1 or TRBD2 for D (6 bases each). V was clipped by 2 bases and J by 4 bases, with 14 bases between them. Germline loops: CDR1 MNHNS, CDR2 SASEGT. There are 15 residues in the CDR3.

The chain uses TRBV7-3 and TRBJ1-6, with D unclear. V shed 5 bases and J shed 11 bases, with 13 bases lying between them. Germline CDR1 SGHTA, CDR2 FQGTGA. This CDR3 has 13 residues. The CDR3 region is CASSPSPGAPLHF. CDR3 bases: TGTGCCAGCAGCCCGAGCCCTGGGGCACCCCTCCACTTT.

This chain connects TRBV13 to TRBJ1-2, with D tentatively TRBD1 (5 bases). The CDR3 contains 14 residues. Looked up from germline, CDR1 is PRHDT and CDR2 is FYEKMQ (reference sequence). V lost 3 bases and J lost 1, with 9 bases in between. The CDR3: CASSFKGRNYGYTF. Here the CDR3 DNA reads TGTGCCAGCAGCTTTAAGGGGCGTAACTATGGCTACACCTTC. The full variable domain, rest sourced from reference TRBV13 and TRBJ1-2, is AAGVIQSPRHLIKEKRETATLKCYPIPRHDTVYWYQQGPGQDPQFLISFYEKMQSDKGSIPDRFSAQQFSDYHSELNMSSLELGDSALYFCASSFKGRNYGYTFGSGTRLTVV.

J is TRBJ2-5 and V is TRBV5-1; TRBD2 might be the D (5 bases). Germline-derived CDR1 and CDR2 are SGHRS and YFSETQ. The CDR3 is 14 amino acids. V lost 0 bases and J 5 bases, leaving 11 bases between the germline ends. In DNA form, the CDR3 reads TGCGCCAGCAGCTTGGAGTCAAGAGGGGAGACCCAGTACTTC. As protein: CASSLESRGETQYF. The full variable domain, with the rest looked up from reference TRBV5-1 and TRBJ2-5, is KAGVTQTPRYLIKTRGQQVTLSCSPISGHRSVSWYQQTPGQGLQFLFEYFSETQRNKGNFPGRFSGRQFSNSRSEMNVSTLELGDSALYLCASSLESRGETQYFGPGTRLLVL.

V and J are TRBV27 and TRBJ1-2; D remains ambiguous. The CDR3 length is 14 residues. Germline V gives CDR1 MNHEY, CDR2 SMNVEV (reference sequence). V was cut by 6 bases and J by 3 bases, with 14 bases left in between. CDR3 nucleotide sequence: TGTGCCAGCAGCCCCCCCCCGGGAGACTATGGCTACACCTTC. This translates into CASSPPPGDYGYTF.

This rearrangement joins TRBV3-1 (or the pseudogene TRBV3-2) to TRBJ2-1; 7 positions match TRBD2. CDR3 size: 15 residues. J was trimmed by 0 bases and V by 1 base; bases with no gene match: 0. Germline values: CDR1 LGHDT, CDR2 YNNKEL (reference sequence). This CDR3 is CASSQGGSSYNEQFF. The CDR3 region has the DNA TGTGCCAGCAGCCAAGGCGGGAGCTCCTACAATGAGCAGTTCTTC.

CDR3 bases: TGTGCCAGTAGTACCCGGACAGGGGGGTACATGGGAGAGCAGTTCTTC. This sequence encodes CASSTRTGGYMGEQFF. The chain has TRBV19 and TRBJ2-1, with 10 bases that match TRBD1. The germline gives CDR1 LNHDA, CDR2 SQIVND (reference sequence). The J segment lost 10 bases and the V segment lost 4 bases, leaving 13 bases of the junction unmatched. The CDR3 has 16 residues.

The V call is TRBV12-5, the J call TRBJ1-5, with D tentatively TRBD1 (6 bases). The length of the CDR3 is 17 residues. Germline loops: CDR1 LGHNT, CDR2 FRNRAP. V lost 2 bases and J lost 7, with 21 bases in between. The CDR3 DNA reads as TGTGCTAGTGGTTTGCTTGCCGACAGGTTGATAGCCCAGCCCCAGCATTTT. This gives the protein CASGLLADRLIAQPQHF.

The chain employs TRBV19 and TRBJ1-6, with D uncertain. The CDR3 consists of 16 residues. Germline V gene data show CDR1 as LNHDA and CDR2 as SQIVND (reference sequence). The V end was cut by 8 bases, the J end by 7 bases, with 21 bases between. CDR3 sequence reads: CASRTLQPVGNSPLHF. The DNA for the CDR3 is TGTGCCAGTCGAACACTCCAACCGGTCGGGAATTCACCCCTCCACTTT.

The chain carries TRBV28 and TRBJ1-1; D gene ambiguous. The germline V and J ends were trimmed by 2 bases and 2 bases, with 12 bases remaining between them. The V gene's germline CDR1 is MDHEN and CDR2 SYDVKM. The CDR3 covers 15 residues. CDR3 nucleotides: TGTGCCAGCAGTTTAATTGGAGTGGAAAACACTGAAGCTTTCTTT. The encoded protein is CASSLIGVENTEAFF.

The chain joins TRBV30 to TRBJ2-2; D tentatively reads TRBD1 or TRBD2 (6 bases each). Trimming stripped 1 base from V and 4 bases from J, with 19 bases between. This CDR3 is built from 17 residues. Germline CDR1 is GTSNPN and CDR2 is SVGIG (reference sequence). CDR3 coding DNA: TGTGCCTGGAGTGGGAGGGGGTATTCTTCGCTCACCGGGGAGCTGTTTTTT. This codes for CAWSGRGYSSLTGELFF.

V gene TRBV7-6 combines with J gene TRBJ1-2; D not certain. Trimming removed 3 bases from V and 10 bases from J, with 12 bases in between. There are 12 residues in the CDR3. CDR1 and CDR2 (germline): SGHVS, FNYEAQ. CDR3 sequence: CASSFNGLIYTF. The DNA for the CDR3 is TGTGCCAGCAGCTTCAACGGACTAATCTACACCTTC.

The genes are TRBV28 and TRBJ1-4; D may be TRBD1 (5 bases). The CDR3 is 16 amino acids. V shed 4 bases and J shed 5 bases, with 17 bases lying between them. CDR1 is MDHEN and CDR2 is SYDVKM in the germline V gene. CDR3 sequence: CASSSPFGAVNEKLFF. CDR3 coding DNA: TGTGCCAGCAGTTCCCCCTTCGGGGCAGTGAATGAAAAACTGTTTTTT.

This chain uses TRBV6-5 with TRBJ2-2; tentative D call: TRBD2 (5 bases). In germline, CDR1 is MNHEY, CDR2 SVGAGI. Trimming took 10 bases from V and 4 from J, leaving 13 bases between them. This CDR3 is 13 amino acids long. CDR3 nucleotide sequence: TGTGCCACTCAGGTGACTACCACCGGGGAGCTGTTTTTT. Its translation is CATQVTTTGELFF.

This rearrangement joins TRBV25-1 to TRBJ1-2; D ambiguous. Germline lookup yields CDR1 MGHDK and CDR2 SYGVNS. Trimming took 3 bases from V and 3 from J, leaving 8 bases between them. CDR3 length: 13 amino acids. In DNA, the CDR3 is TGTGCCAGCAGTGAGCATCGGGACTATGGCTACACCTTC. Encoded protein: CASSEHRDYGYTF.

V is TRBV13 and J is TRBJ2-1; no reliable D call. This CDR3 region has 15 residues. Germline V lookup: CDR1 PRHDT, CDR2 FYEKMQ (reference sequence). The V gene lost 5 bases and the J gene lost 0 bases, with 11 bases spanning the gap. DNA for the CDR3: TGTGCCAGCAGCCCCCAGTTCGGCTCCTACAATGAGCAGTTCTTC. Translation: CASSPQFGSYNEQFF.

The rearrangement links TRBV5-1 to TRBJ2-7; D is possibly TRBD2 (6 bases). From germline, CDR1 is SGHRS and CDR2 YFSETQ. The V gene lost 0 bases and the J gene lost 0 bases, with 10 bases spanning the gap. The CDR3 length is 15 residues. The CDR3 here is CASSLVPRDSYEQYF. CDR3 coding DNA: TGCGCCAGCAGCTTGGTCCCGCGGGACTCCTACGAGCAGTACTTC.

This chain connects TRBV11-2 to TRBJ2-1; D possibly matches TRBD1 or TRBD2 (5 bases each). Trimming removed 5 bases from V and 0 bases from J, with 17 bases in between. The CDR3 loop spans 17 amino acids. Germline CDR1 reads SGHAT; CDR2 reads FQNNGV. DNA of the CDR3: TGTGCCAGCAGCCCCTTTGGGGCAGGGAGCTCCTACAATGAGCAGTTCTTC. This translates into CASSPFGAGSSYNEQFF.

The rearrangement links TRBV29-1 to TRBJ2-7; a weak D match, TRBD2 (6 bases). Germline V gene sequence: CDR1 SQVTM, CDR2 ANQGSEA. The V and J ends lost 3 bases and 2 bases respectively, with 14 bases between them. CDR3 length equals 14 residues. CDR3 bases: TGCAGCGTTGATTTAGGAGGGGAACCCTACGAGCAGTACTTC. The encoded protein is CSVDLGGEPYEQYF.

The CDR3 DNA reads as TGTGCCAGTAGTTACCCCGGGACTAGTAGCGAGCAGTACTTC. This codes for CASSYPGTSSEQYF. The chain is built from TRBV19 and TRBJ2-7; 8 bases are a match to TRBD2. The ends lost 5 bases at V and 6 bases at J; junction bases unmatched: 9. This CDR3 contains 14 residues. Germline V gene lookup returns CDR1 LNHDA and CDR2 SQIVND (reference sequence). Full variable domain (remainder filled in from reference TRBV19 and TRBJ2-7): DGGITQSPKYLFRKEGQNVTLSCEQNLNHDAMYWYRQDPGQGLRLIYYSQIVNDFQKGDIAEGYSVSREKKESFPLTVTSAQKNPTAFYLCASSYPGTSSEQYFGPGTRLTVT.